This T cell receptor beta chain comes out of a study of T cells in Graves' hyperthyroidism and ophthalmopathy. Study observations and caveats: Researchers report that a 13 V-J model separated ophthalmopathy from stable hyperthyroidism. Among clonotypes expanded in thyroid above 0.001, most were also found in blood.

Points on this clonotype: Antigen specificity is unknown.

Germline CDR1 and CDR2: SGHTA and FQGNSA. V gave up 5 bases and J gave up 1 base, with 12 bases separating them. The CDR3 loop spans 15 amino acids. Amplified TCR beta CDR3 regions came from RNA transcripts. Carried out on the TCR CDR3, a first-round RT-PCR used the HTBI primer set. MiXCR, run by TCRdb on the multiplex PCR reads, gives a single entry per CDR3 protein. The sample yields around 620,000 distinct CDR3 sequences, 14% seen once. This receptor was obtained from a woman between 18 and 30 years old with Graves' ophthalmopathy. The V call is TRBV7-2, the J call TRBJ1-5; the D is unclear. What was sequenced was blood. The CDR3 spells CASSPPEQSNQPQHF. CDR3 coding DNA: TGTGCCAGCAGCCCCCCGGAACAGAGCAATCAGCCCCAGCATTTT.